The 29 T cell receptor beta chains presented below share a single source sample, sequenced in a study of T cell changes during pregnancy in multiple sclerosis. Here immunoSEQ multiplex PCR was the method, and the copy in TCRdb shows in-frame clones only, minus some. The sample contains tens of thousands of clones, around 94% of which appear only once. This sample comprised peripheral blood, obtained before pregnancy. All receptors derive from a female donor with multiple sclerosis, enrolled in a pregnancy study.

The chain links TRBV30 to TRBJ2-2; 8 bases are a match to TRBD2. Trimming removed 5 bases from V and 3 bases from J; junction bases left unmatched: 8. The germline gives CDR1 GTSNPN, CDR2 SVGIG (reference sequence). The CDR3 extends over 15 amino acids. The CDR3 protein is CAWPLRAGDTGELFF. CDR3 bases: TGTGCCTGGCCCCTCCGAGCGGGAGACACCGGGGAGCTGTTTTTT.

The chain couples TRBV7-3 to TRBJ2-7; perhaps TRBD2 as D (5 bases). The CDR3 length is 13 residues. CDR1 and CDR2 (germline): SGHTA, FQGTGA. Trimming stripped 1 base from V and 7 bases from J, with 11 bases between. CDR3 sequence: CASSLSPTGEQYF. CDR3 coding DNA: TGTGCCAGCAGCTTAAGTCCTACGGGGGAGCAGTACTTC.

V and J are TRBV5-8 and TRBJ1-2; D ambiguous. Germline V gives CDR1 SGHTS, CDR2 YDEGEE. The CDR3 extends over 13 amino acids. Trimming left V 0 bases short and J 5 bases short, with 8 bases between. CDR3 in amino acids: CASSLAREYGYTF. CDR3 DNA: TGTGCCAGCAGCTTGGCAAGGGAGTATGGCTACACCTTC.

V usage is TRBV7-2 and J usage is TRBJ2-7; TRBD2 agrees at 11 bases. The junction had 9 bases not matched to a gene; V was cut back by 4 bases and J by 7 bases. Germline V gene lookup returns CDR1 SGHTA and CDR2 FQGNSA. The CDR3 is made up of 15 amino acids. The CDR3 coding sequence is TGTGCCAGCAGCTCAAATAGCGGGAGGGCGGAGGAGCAGTACTTC. It encodes CASSSNSGRAEEQYF.

This chain uses TRBV18 with TRBJ2-2; 8 positions match TRBD1. Germline CDR1 is KGHSH and CDR2 is LQKENI. V lost 3 bases, J lost 4 bases, and 4 bases stayed unmatched. The CDR3 runs to 15 residues. CDR3 region: CASSPGTGGTGELFF. The CDR3 DNA reads TGTGCCAGCTCACCGGGAACAGGGGGCACCGGGGAGCTGTTTTTT.

This chain uses TRBV5-6 with TRBJ2-5; TRBD2 might be the D (7 bases). Germline V gene sequence: CDR1 SGHDT, CDR2 YYEEEE. CDR3 length: 13 amino acids. V lost 5 bases and J 5 bases, leaving 13 bases between the germline ends. CDR3 DNA: TGTGCCAGCAGTAGGGGGGGATGGGAGACCCAGTACTTC. Translation: CASSRGGWETQYF. Based on the CDR3 plus reference TRBV5-6 and TRBJ2-5, the full variable domain is DAGVTQSPTHLIKTRGQQVTLRCSPKSGHDTVSWYQQALGQGPQFIFQYYEEEERQRGNFPDRFSGHQFPNYSSELNVNALLLGDSALYLCASSRGGWETQYFGPGTRLLVL.

The J gene is TRBJ1-4, the V gene TRBV21-1. TRBV21-1 is a documented pseudogene. This CDR3 has 18 amino acids. For the CDR3, the DNA is TGTGCCAGCAGCAAAGCTGCGGCTGCGGCTGCAACTAATGAAAAACTGTTTTTT. Encoded protein: CASSKAAAAAATNEKLFF.

V gene TRBV4-3 combines with J gene TRBJ1-6, with D possibly matching TRBD1 (5 bases). V gave up 0 bases and J gave up 7 bases, with 7 bases separating them. Per germline, CDR1 LGHNA and CDR2 YSLEER. There are 14 residues in the CDR3. The DNA for the CDR3 is TGCGCCAGCAGCCAAGACAGGGTGAATTCACCCCTCCACTTT. This codes for CASSQDRVNSPLHF.

The genes are TRBV14 and TRBJ2-7, with D perhaps TRBD1 (5 bases). The CDR3 contains 18 residues. Germline loops: CDR1 SGHDN, CDR2 FVKESK. V lost 1 base and J 3 bases, leaving 22 bases between the germline ends. The CDR3 DNA reads TGTGCCAGCAGCCAAGGGGCTCGGCAGGGAAATAAAGGCTACGAGCAGTACTTC. Encoded protein: CASSQGARQGNKGYEQYF.

This clone was counted once. The V and J genes are TRBV7-2 and TRBJ2-7, with 7 bases matching TRBD1. Germline V lookup: CDR1 SGHTA, CDR2 FQGNSA. The length of the CDR3 is 15 residues. J gave up 1 base and V 8 bases, and 11 bases lay outside the gene matches. The DNA of the CDR3 is TGTGCCAGCTCATCCCCCGGGACAGCATCCTACGAGCAGTACTTC. Its translation is CASSSPGTASYEQYF.

V usage is TRBV19 and J usage is TRBJ2-7; 7 bases fit TRBD1. The CDR3 is 17 residues long. Trimming took 5 bases from V and 2 from J; bases not matched to a gene: 15. CDR1 is LNHDA and CDR2 is SQIVND in the germline V gene (reference sequence). In DNA, the CDR3 is TGTGCCAGTAGTTGGGCAGCCGGGACAGTCGTTACCTACGAGCAGTACTTC. Encoded protein: CASSWAAGTVVTYEQYF.

J is TRBJ2-1 and V is TRBV11-3, with D possibly TRBD2 on 6 matching bases. This CDR3 is 15 amino acids long. Germline-derived CDR1 and CDR2 are SGHNT and YENEEA. Trimming cost V 1 base and J 7 bases, with 14 bases left between them. The DNA of the CDR3 is TGTGCCAGCAGCTTAGGCCTAGCGTTGATGAATGAGCAGTTCTTC. Its translation is CASSLGLALMNEQFF.

The chain couples TRBV11-2 to TRBJ2-1, with a weak D call TRBD2 (5 bases). The ends were cut back, 2 bases at V and 5 bases at J, with 13 bases in the middle. The CDR3 consists of 15 residues. CDR1 and CDR2 (germline): SGHAT, FQNNGV. The CDR3 loop is CASSLMAGGHNEQFF. DNA of the CDR3: TGTGCCAGCAGCTTAATGGCGGGTGGGCACAATGAGCAGTTCTTC.

The chain uses TRBV7-9 and TRBJ2-2, with 9 nucleotides matching TRBD1. The CDR3 has 16 residues. CDR1 is SEHNR, CDR2 FQNEAQ, per germline (reference sequence). V lost 3 bases and J lost 0; bases outside the gene matches: 2. The CDR3 DNA is TGTGCCAGCAGCTTCCGGGACAGGGCGAACACCGGGGAGCTGTTTTTT. This codes for CASSFRDRANTGELFF.

The chain recombines TRBV27 with TRBJ2-2; tentative D call: TRBD1 (6 bases). V dropped 5 bases and J dropped 6 bases, with 16 bases sitting between them. The CDR3 contains 15 residues. The germline V gene has CDR1 MNHEY and CDR2 SMNVEV (reference sequence). CDR3 DNA: TGTGCCAGCAGTGCTAAGGGGGAGTGGCCCGGGGAGCTGTTTTTT. This encodes CASSAKGEWPGELFF.

CDR3 sequence (DNA): TGTGCCAGCACCGAAGGGACAGGGAAGGCTTTCTTT. It encodes CASTEGTGKAFF. V is TRBV6-1 and J is TRBJ1-1; 9 bases map to TRBD1. Per the germline V gene, CDR1 is MNHNS and CDR2 is SASEGT. Trimming cost V 7 bases and J 11 bases; bases outside gene matches: 8. The CDR3 sequence is 12 residues long.

This sequence joins TRBV27 and TRBJ2-3; TRBD2 matches 7 bases. This CDR3 has 15 residues. Germline lookup yields CDR1 MNHEY and CDR2 SMNVEV (reference sequence). The V gene end was trimmed by 3 bases and the J gene end by 4 bases; junction bases not matched to a gene: 7. In DNA, the CDR3 is TGTGCCAGCAGTTTTGCGCGGGAGATGGCAGATACGCAGTATTTT. Its translation is CASSFAREMADTQYF.

This chain's CDR3 is CASSTRTASSYNEQFF. The CDR3 DNA is TGTGCCAGTAGTACCAGGACAGCTAGCTCCTACAATGAGCAGTTCTTC. V gene TRBV19 combines with J gene TRBJ2-1, with a tentative D call TRBD1 (6 bases). CDR3 length: 16 amino acids. Germline V CDR1 and CDR2: LNHDA, SQIVND (reference sequence). Between the trimmed V and J ends, which lost 4 bases and 0 bases, there was a span of 13 bases.

The chain joins TRBV14 to TRBJ2-7, with 8 bases identical to TRBD1. CDR1 is SGHDN and CDR2 is FVKESK in the germline V gene. V was pared by 1 base and J by 3 bases, with 8 bases of the junction left unmatched. CDR3 length equals 16 residues. Here the CDR3 reads CASSQVQGAGVYEQYF. The CDR3 nucleotides are TGTGCCAGCAGCCAAGTCCAGGGGGCCGGTGTCTACGAGCAGTACTTC.

The chain recombines TRBV7-2 with TRBJ2-7; TRBD2 agrees at 10 bases. The CDR3 is 19 residues long. The germline gives CDR1 SGHTA, CDR2 FQGNSA. V was pared by 1 base and J by 0 bases, with 12 bases of the junction left unmatched. CDR3: CASSLDILAGWGGSYEQYF. CDR3 coding DNA: TGTGCCAGCAGCTTAGATATACTAGCGGGATGGGGGGGCTCCTACGAGCAGTACTTC.

This chain uses TRBV9 with TRBJ2-1; D is undetermined. The CDR3 is made up of 14 amino acids. Germline CDR1 is SGDLS and CDR2 is YYNGEE. V lost 0 bases, J lost 6 bases, and 10 bases lay in between. In nucleotides, the CDR3 is TGTGCCAGCAGCGTAGGTGTCAGCGCCAATGAGCAGTTCTTC. Its protein product is CASSVGVSANEQFF.

The chain carries TRBV4-2 and TRBJ2-1, with 9 bases identical to TRBD2. CDR1 is LGHNA, CDR2 YNFKEQ, per germline. Trimming cost V 0 bases and J 1 base; bases outside gene matches: 10. This CDR3 has 19 amino acids. The CDR3 region is CASSQDPTTSGKSYNEQFF. The CDR3 DNA follows: TGTGCCAGCAGCCAAGACCCTACGACTAGCGGAAAATCCTACAATGAGCAGTTCTTC.

This sequence joins TRBV28 and TRBJ1-4, with no clear D. Germline assignment: CDR1 MDHEN and CDR2 SYDVKM. V was shortened by 6 bases and J by 8 bases, with 13 bases between the two germline ends. The CDR3 extends over 13 amino acids. The CDR3 protein is CASREVPEEKLFF. The CDR3 DNA reads as TGTGCCAGCAGGGAGGTTCCTGAGGAAAAACTGTTTTTT.

Regarding this clone: Within the sample, other DNA sequences also encode this same CDR3. The chain has TRBV19 and TRBJ2-7; perhaps TRBD2 as D (6 bases). The CDR3 has 14 residues. Germline V gives CDR1 LNHDA, CDR2 SQIVND (reference sequence). Trimming took 1 base from V and 0 from J, leaving 7 bases between them. The CDR3 region has the DNA TGTGCCAGTAGTATAGGGGGAGGCTCCTACGAGCAGTACTTC. Its translation: CASSIGGGSYEQYF.

This rearrangement joins TRBV18 to TRBJ2-1; D remains ambiguous. The CDR3 covers 14 residues. Germline V gene lookup returns CDR1 KGHSH and CDR2 LQKENI. Trimming shortened V by 2 bases and J by 5 bases, and 10 bases separated the two germline ends. The CDR3 here is CASSPWPGDNEQFF. CDR3 nucleotide sequence: TGTGCCAGCTCACCATGGCCAGGCGACAATGAGCAGTTCTTC.

This clone was picked up one time. The CDR3 sequence is CASSLTAGVNEQYF. As DNA, the CDR3 is TGTGCCAGCAGCTTAACAGCGGGAGTGAACGAGCAGTACTTC. The V gene is TRBV11-3, the J gene TRBJ2-7, with 8 nucleotides matching TRBD2. Trimming took 2 bases from V and 5 from J; bases not matched to a gene: 5. This CDR3 comprises 14 residues. The germline V gene has CDR1 SGHNT and CDR2 YENEEA.

As regards this clone: One end of the junction is discordant with germline, which a read error may explain. CDR3 coding DNA: TGTGCCAGCAGTTTAGTGCGGACCGGGGAGCTGTTTTTT. Its protein is CASSLVRTGELFF. The chain employs TRBV7-2 and TRBJ2-2; D remains ambiguous. In germline, CDR1 is SGHTA, CDR2 FQGNSA. CDR3 length: 13 amino acids.

The chain employs TRBV7-3 and TRBJ2-1, with D possibly being TRBD2 (6 bases). Trimming shortened V by 3 bases and J by 0 bases, and 12 bases separated the two germline ends. This CDR3 spans 16 amino acids. Germline CDR1 and CDR2: SGHTA and FQGTGA. CDR3 DNA sequence: TGTGCCAGCAGCTTTCGCGGGGAGAGCTCCTACAATGAGCAGTTCTTC. This translates into CASSFRGESSYNEQFF. The full variable domain, with the rest looked up from reference TRBV7-3 and TRBJ2-1, is GAGVSQTPSNKVTEKGKYVELRCDPISGHTALYWYRQSLGQGPEFLIYFQGTGAADDSGLPNDRFFAVRPEGSVSTLKIQRTERGDSAVYLCASSFRGESSYNEQFFGPGTRLTVL.

This chain links TRBV6-1 with TRBJ2-6; 8 positions match TRBD2. CDR3 size: 15 residues. In germline, CDR1 is MNHNS, CDR2 SASEGT. The V and J ends lost 6 bases and 4 bases, in that order; junction bases with no gene match: 5. Here the CDR3 DNA reads TGTGCCAGCAGGGCGGGGGGTTCGGGGGCCAACGTCCTGACTTTC. Translating it yields CASRAGGSGANVLTF.